Listed here is a single TCR beta chain. Its antigen is still unknown. The time point: week 47, end of study. All doses held 300 ug of mutant IDH1 20-mer peptide, with topical imiquimod. These data belong to a study of a mutant IDH1 vaccine in newly diagnosed glioma. The CDR3 is 14 amino acids. Trimming cost V 0 bases and J 5 bases, with 7 bases left between them. Germline V gene data show CDR1 as SGHAT and CDR2 as FQDESV (reference sequence). Libraries were prepared by immunoSEQ multiplex PCR; TCRdb keeps only in-frame clonotypes and omits some of them. The sample contains tens of thousands of clones, less than 90% of which appear only once.

The source material was PBMCs, sampled from a glioma patient whose treatment included an IDH1 peptide vaccine. This clonotype was obtained from a woman aged 50 to 60 with glioma. The V gene is TRBV11-1, the J gene TRBJ2-2; D unclear. The CDR3 sequence is CASSLAEVTGELFF. In DNA, the CDR3 is TGTGCCAGCAGCTTAGCAGAGGTGACCGGGGAGCTGTTTTTT.